One sample yielded the 24 T cell receptor beta chains listed below, sequenced in a study of memory CD4+ T cells and cytomegalovirus serostatus. Some clones are missing from TCRdb's copy, which holds only in-frame ones; the method was immunoSEQ multiplex PCR. The sample has 30,000 to 40,000 clones, roughly 78% seen once. Single viable CD3+CD4+CD8-CD45RO+ cells were sorted as the memory CD4+ T cells. The sequenced sample was memory CD4+ T cells from blood. The receptors shown here come from an adult in good health and CMV-seronegative.

This rearrangement joins TRBV5-5 to TRBJ2-3; TRBD2 matches 11 bases. With 2 bases clipped from V and 0 bases from J, the junction kept 8 bases outside the gene matches. This CDR3 has 18 amino acids. The V gene's germline CDR1 is SGHKS and CDR2 YYEKEE (reference sequence). This chain's CDR3 is CASSLLAGGRTSTDTQYF. CDR3 coding DNA: TGTGCCAGCAGCTTATTAGCGGGGGGGCGAACTAGCACAGATACGCAGTATTTT.

This chain links TRBV7-7 with TRBJ2-5; 8 nucleotides align to TRBD2. The CDR3 runs 13 residues. Trimming cost V 3 bases and J 4 bases; bases outside gene matches: 1. Per the germline V gene, CDR1 is SSHAT and CDR2 is FNYEAQ (reference sequence). DNA of the CDR3: TGTGCCAGCAGCTTTAGCGGGGTAGAGACCCAGTACTTC. Translation: CASSFSGVETQYF.

The rearrangement links TRBV30 to TRBJ2-5; D gene ambiguous. This CDR3 has 13 amino acids. V dropped 0 bases and J dropped 5 bases, with 10 bases sitting between them. Germline V gene sequence: CDR1 GTSNPN, CDR2 SVGIG (reference sequence). CDR3 sequence reads: CAWSVGTRETQYF. DNA of the CDR3: TGTGCCTGGAGTGTGGGAACAAGGGAGACCCAGTACTTC.

The V call is TRBV6-5, the J call TRBJ2-2; TRBD1 aligns across 11 bases. Germline V gene data show CDR1 as MNHEY and CDR2 as SVGAGI. The CDR3 extends over 15 amino acids. V lost 7 bases, J lost 6 bases, and 7 bases stayed unmatched. This CDR3 is CASTEDRGRSGELFF. Written as DNA, the CDR3 is TGTGCCAGCACAGAGGACAGGGGGCGATCCGGGGAGCTGTTTTTT.

The CDR3 sequence: CATQNRQGGTGELFF. CDR3 in DNA: TGTGCCACTCAAAATCGCCAGGGGGGGACCGGGGAGCTGTTTTTT. The chain uses TRBV2 and TRBJ2-2; D possibly uses TRBD1 or TRBD2 (7 bases each). Germline V CDR1 and CDR2: SNHLY, FYNNEI. V was pared by 10 bases and J by 5 bases, with 20 bases between. The CDR3 is made up of 15 amino acids.

The chain carries TRBV6-5 and TRBJ1-1; D is possibly TRBD1 (6 bases). The CDR3 sequence is 15 residues long. Trimming took 0 bases from V and 6 from J, leaving 14 bases between them. From germline, CDR1 is MNHEY and CDR2 SVGAGI. The chain's CDR3 is CASSYSRGGRAEAFF. The DNA of the CDR3 is TGTGCCAGCAGTTACTCGAGGGGGGGAAGGGCTGAAGCTTTCTTT.

The V gene is TRBV7-9, the J gene TRBJ1-5, with no clear D. The V gene lost 5 bases and the J gene lost 7 bases, with 12 bases spanning the gap. The CDR3 is 13 residues long. The germline V gene has CDR1 SEHNR and CDR2 FQNEAQ (reference sequence). The CDR3 protein is CASSPPGEQPQHF. In DNA, the CDR3 is TGTGCCAGCAGCCCCCCGGGTGAACAGCCCCAGCATTTT.

V gene TRBV4-2 combines with J gene TRBJ2-3, with D possibly TRBD2 on 5 matching bases. V lost 0 bases and J 7 bases, leaving 11 bases between the germline ends. Germline assignment: CDR1 LGHNA and CDR2 YNFKEQ. This CDR3 region has 14 residues. CDR3 DNA: TGTGCCAGCAGCCAAGATTTAAGCGGACATACGCAGTATTTT. It encodes CASSQDLSGHTQYF.

The table lists this clone with a few counts. The V gene is TRBV6-6, the J gene TRBJ1-1; no definite D call. The germline V gene has CDR1 MNHNY and CDR2 SVGAGI (reference sequence). V shed 2 bases and J shed 7 bases, with 5 bases lying between them. The CDR3 has 11 amino acids. CDR3 residues: CASSYGVEAFF. CDR3 coding DNA: TGTGCCAGCAGTTACGGAGTTGAAGCTTTCTTT.

This chain joins TRBV11-2 and TRBJ1-5; D gene ambiguous. V was trimmed by 4 bases and J by 3 bases, leaving 10 bases between them. This CDR3 has 14 amino acids. CDR1 is SGHAT, CDR2 FQNNGV, per germline. The CDR3 coding sequence is TGTGCCAGCAGCTCTATGACTGACAATCAGCCCCAGCATTTT. Encoded protein: CASSSMTDNQPQHF.

The chain recombines TRBV30 with TRBJ1-4; D gene unclear. Germline loops: CDR1 GTSNPN, CDR2 SVGIG (reference sequence). The CDR3 runs 13 residues. Trimming removed 4 bases at V and 4 bases at J, with 10 bases between. The chain's CDR3 is CAWTRQDNEKLFF. Written as DNA, the CDR3 is TGTGCCTGGACCCGGCAGGATAATGAAAAACTGTTTTTT.

Only one count was recorded for this clone. The chain combines TRBV19 with TRBJ2-7; D is perhaps TRBD1 or TRBD2 (5 bases each). V dropped 7 bases and J dropped 3 bases, with 16 bases sitting between them. The CDR3 contains 14 residues. Germline CDR1 is LNHDA and CDR2 is SQIVND (reference sequence). The CDR3 bases are TGTGCCAGTACCCCCCCGGGACGGTTCTACGAGCAGTACTTC. Encoded protein: CASTPPGRFYEQYF.

A single count supports this clone. The CDR3 DNA reads as TGTGCCAGCAGTGAGCGAAGGGGGGGAGAAAAACTGTTTTTT. Its protein product is CASSERRGGEKLFF. This chain uses TRBV2 with TRBJ1-4; a possible D gene is TRBD1 (6 bases). From germline, CDR1 is SNHLY and CDR2 FYNNEI. Trimming removed 3 bases at V and 8 bases at J, with 13 bases between. The CDR3 contains 14 residues.

The chain employs TRBV2 and TRBJ1-2; the D is unclear. Per germline, CDR1 SNHLY and CDR2 FYNNEI. The CDR3 runs to 12 residues. V lost 3 bases to trimming and J lost 4 bases, with 6 bases between them. The CDR3 loop reads CASSEYVYGYTF. For the CDR3, the DNA is TGTGCCAGCAGTGAGTACGTCTATGGCTACACCTTC.

The rearrangement uses TRBV30 and TRBJ1-2; TRBD1 agrees at 7 bases. Germline loops: CDR1 GTSNPN, CDR2 SVGIG (reference sequence). V dropped 5 bases and J dropped 0; count of bases not matched to a gene: 9. The CDR3 loop spans 15 amino acids. CDR3 region: CAWQTGVKANYGYTF. In DNA form, the CDR3 reads TGTGCCTGGCAAACAGGGGTGAAAGCTAACTATGGCTACACCTTC.

This chain connects TRBV7-9 to TRBJ2-7, with TRBD1 identical over 9 bases. Germline CDR1 is SEHNR and CDR2 is FQNEAQ (reference sequence). CDR3 length: 14 residues. Trimming took 5 bases from V and 3 from J; bases not matched to a gene: 5. CDR3 bases: TGTGCCAGCAGCCTCGGACAGGGGATCTACGAGCAGTACTTC. It yields the protein CASSLGQGIYEQYF.

This sequence joins TRBV6-6 and TRBJ1-1, with D tentatively TRBD1 (6 bases). This CDR3 spans 14 amino acids. Trimming took off 6 bases at V and 4 bases at J, with 15 bases between the two ends. Germline V gives CDR1 MNHNY, CDR2 SVGAGI (reference sequence). DNA of the CDR3: TGTGCCAGCAGACCCGGGACACACCTCACTGAAGCTTTCTTT. Translated: CASRPGTHLTEAFF.

The count of this clone is one. This rearrangement joins TRBV7-3 to TRBJ1-2; D might be TRBD1 (6 bases). This CDR3 spans 18 amino acids. CDR1 and CDR2 (germline): SGHTA, FQGTGA. V shed 1 base and J shed 5 bases, with 23 bases lying between them. CDR3 bases: TGTGCCAGCAGCTTAAACCCCTCACAGGGAACGGCCCCTTATGGCTACACCTTC. Protein: CASSLNPSQGTAPYGYTF.

The J gene is TRBJ1-5, the V gene TRBV19; D not resolved. This CDR3 has 13 amino acids. The V and J ends lost 7 bases and 9 bases respectively, with 16 bases between them. Germline assignment: CDR1 LNHDA and CDR2 SQIVND (reference sequence). CDR3 sequence reads: CASTHGTGRPQHF. CDR3 in DNA: TGTGCCAGTACCCACGGCACCGGGCGGCCCCAGCATTTT.

The J gene is TRBJ2-5, the V gene TRBV9; TRBD1 is a possible D gene (7 bases). Trimming took off 0 bases at V and 5 bases at J, with 14 bases between the two ends. Per germline, CDR1 SGDLS and CDR2 YYNGEE. CDR3 length equals 15 residues. In DNA form, the CDR3 reads TGTGCCAGCAGCGTAGCAGGGGGGAAAGGGGAGACCCAGTACTTC. It is translated as CASSVAGGKGETQYF.

This chain connects TRBV7-8 to TRBJ2-2; the D is unclear. The V and J ends lost 2 bases and 1 base respectively, with 5 bases between them. In germline, CDR1 is SGHVS, CDR2 FQNEAQ. There are 14 residues in the CDR3. The CDR3 DNA is TGTGCCAGCAGCTTACCCGTGAACACCGGGGAGCTGTTTTTT. Translated: CASSLPVNTGELFF.

The chain recombines TRBV2 with TRBJ1-2, with unresolved D. Trimming removed 3 bases at V and 5 bases at J, with 10 bases between. The CDR3 is 13 residues long. Germline CDR1 and CDR2: SNHLY and FYNNEI. CDR3 sequence (DNA): TGTGCCAGCAGTGAGGCCTCCGGGTATGGCTACACCTTC. Its translation: CASSEASGYGYTF.

The V and J genes are TRBV7-2 and TRBJ1-1, with D perhaps TRBD1 (6 bases). The germline gives CDR1 SGHTA, CDR2 FQGNSA. Trimming took off 2 bases at V and 0 bases at J, with 7 bases between the two ends. CDR3 size: 14 residues. The CDR3 sequence: CASSLTGLNTEAFF. CDR3 nucleotide sequence: TGTGCCAGCAGCTTAACAGGGTTGAACACTGAAGCTTTCTTT. The whole variable domain, remainder taken from reference TRBV7-2 and TRBJ1-1, is GAGVSQSPSNKVTEKGKDVELRCDPISGHTALYWYRQSLGQGLEFLIYFQGNSAPDKSGLPSDRFSAERTGGSVSTLTIQRTQQEDSAVYLCASSLTGLNTEAFFGQGTRLTVV.

V and J are TRBV2 and TRBJ1-1; D not resolved. The CDR3 sequence is 13 residues long. The V end was cut by 4 bases, the J end by 0 bases, with 6 bases between. From germline, CDR1 is SNHLY and CDR2 FYNNEI. The CDR3 loop is CASSGEMNTEAFF. CDR3 in DNA: TGTGCCAGCAGTGGGGAAATGAACACTGAAGCTTTCTTT.